This T cell receptor beta chain was found in a study of Graves' ophthalmopathy and Graves' hyperthyroidism. Study-wide findings and caveats: Among expanded thyroid clonotypes above 0.001 frequency, most also occurred in blood.

Amplified material comprised TCR beta CDR3 regions derived from RNA transcripts. A first-round RT-PCR used HTBI primers, followed by a second-round multiplex PCR. TCRdb re-called the multiplex PCR reads through MiXCR, storing one row per CDR3 protein. This sample has fewer than 600,000 distinct CDR3 sequences, with under 15% found just once. This clonotype has only a few counts. Its antigen is unidentified. An end of the junction differs from the germline gene, which may be a read error. This receptor was taken from a woman aged 25 to 39 with Graves' ophthalmopathy. Sample: blood.

CDR3 sequence (DNA): TGTGCCAGCAATTTAGGGGGCGGGGGAGAGACCCAGTACTTC. Residues: CASNLGGGGETQYF. This chain joins TRBV28 and TRBJ2-5; D may be TRBD1 or TRBD2 (7 bases each). This CDR3 has 14 amino acids. Germline lookup yields CDR1 MDHEN and CDR2 SYDVKM. The entire variable domain, with the rest obtained from reference TRBV28 and TRBJ2-5, is as follows: DVKVTQSSRYLVKRTGEKVFLECVQDMDHENMFWYRQDPGLGLRLIYFSYDVKMKEKGDIPEGYSVSREKKERFSLILESASTNQTSMYLCASNLGGGGETQYFGPGTRLLVL.